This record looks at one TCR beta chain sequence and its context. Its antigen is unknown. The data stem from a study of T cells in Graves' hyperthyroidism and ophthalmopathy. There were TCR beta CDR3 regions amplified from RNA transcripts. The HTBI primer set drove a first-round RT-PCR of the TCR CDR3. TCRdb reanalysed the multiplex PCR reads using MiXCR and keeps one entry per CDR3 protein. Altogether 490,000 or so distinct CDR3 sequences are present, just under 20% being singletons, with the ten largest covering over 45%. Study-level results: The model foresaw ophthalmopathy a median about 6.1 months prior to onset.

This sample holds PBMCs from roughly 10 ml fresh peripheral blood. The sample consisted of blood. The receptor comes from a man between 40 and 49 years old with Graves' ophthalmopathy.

The CDR3 nucleotides read TGTGCCAGCAGCCAAGGGGCGGGGGGAGTCAACGAGCAGTACTTC. Translation: CASSQGAGGVNEQYF. The chain recombines TRBV3-1 with TRBJ2-7; TRBD2 matches at 8 bases. Losses at the gene ends were 1 base for V and 5 bases for J; bases not matched to a gene: 7. The CDR3 is made up of 15 amino acids. Looked up from germline, CDR1 is LGHDT and CDR2 is YNNKEL (reference sequence).